The next 20 T cell receptor beta chains were all read from a single sample in a study of response to subunit inactivated influenza vaccine. TCRdb re-derived calls from the RT-PCR reads in MiXCR, one entry per CDR3 protein. In the table there are 500,000 to 650,000 distinct CDR3 sequences, around 8% of which are singletons. The material was PBMCs from blood, obtained 23 months after vaccination. These receptors originate from a man aged 45 to 75 who received an inactivated influenza vaccine.

The chain combines TRBV4-3 with TRBJ2-2; D possibly corresponds to TRBD1 (6 bases). The length of the CDR3 is 16 residues. The germline V and J ends were trimmed by 3 bases and 0 bases, with 11 bases remaining between them. Germline V gives CDR1 LGHNA, CDR2 YSLEER. CDR3 sequence reads: CASSQDWTANTGELFF. The CDR3 nucleotides read TGCGCCAGCAGCCAGGACTGGACAGCGAACACCGGGGAGCTGTTTTTT.

The chain links TRBV6-1 to TRBJ2-5, with TRBD1 matching over 7 bases. The CDR3 has 15 amino acids. Germline lookup yields CDR1 MNHNS and CDR2 SASEGT. V dropped 5 bases and J dropped 4; count of bases not matched to a gene: 10. The CDR3 loop reads CASSPFRQGGETQYF. In nucleotides, the CDR3 is TGTGCCAGCAGTCCTTTCAGACAGGGCGGAGAGACCCAGTACTTC.

This clonotype was recorded only once. The J gene is TRBJ2-5, the V gene TRBV12-3 or TRBV12-4; the D gene could be TRBD1 or TRBD2 (5 bases each). Trimming cost V 6 bases and J 5 bases, with 16 bases left between them. The CDR3 loop spans 14 amino acids. The CDR3 DNA reads as TGTGCCAGCAGGAGAAGGGGCGAGGGGGAGACCCAGTACTTC. This codes for CASRRRGEGETQYF.

A few counts support this clonotype. DNA of the CDR3: TGTGCCAGCGGCCAGGGGGCTTTTGTGAATGAGCAGTTCTTC. Its protein is CASGQGAFVNEQFF. The chain joins TRBV2 to TRBJ2-1; 8 bases fit TRBD1. CDR1 is SNHLY and CDR2 is FYNNEI in the germline V gene. With V trimmed by 8 bases and J by 7 bases, 10 bases remained unmatched. The CDR3 covers 14 residues.

This clonotype was counted ten times or more. This chain connects TRBV18 to TRBJ2-5; the match to TRBD1 covers 7 bases. CDR1 is KGHSH and CDR2 is LQKENI in the germline V gene. The V gene end was trimmed by 3 bases and the J gene end by 3 bases; junction bases not matched to a gene: 1. The CDR3 loop spans 13 amino acids. CDR3 nucleotides: TGTGCCAGCTCACCGACAGGGAAAGAGACCCAGTACTTC. Protein sequence: CASSPTGKETQYF.

At least ten counts were recorded for this clonotype. This CDR3 reads CASSRRGASYNSPLHF. Here the CDR3 DNA reads TGTGCCAGCAGCCGGCGGGGGGCCTCCTATAATTCACCCCTCCACTTT. The chain employs TRBV12-3 or TRBV12-4 and TRBJ1-6; D may be TRBD1 (6 bases). The CDR3 is made up of 16 amino acids. V lost 6 bases, J lost 0 bases, and 12 bases lay in between.

This clonotype was counted a few times. The gene calls are TRBV5-6 and TRBJ1-6; 11 positions agree with TRBD1. This CDR3 has 16 residues. J was trimmed by 8 bases and V by 4 bases; bases with no gene match: 8. CDR1 and CDR2 (germline): SGHDT, YYEEEE. The CDR3 protein is CASSGGQGAKDSPLHF. The CDR3 DNA follows: TGTGCCAGCAGCGGCGGACAGGGGGCTAAAGATTCACCCCTCCACTTT.

This clonotype came up a few times. The chain is built from TRBV5-1 and TRBJ1-1, with D maybe TRBD1 (6 bases). V lost 5 bases and J lost 1, with 9 bases in between. Per germline, CDR1 SGHRS and CDR2 YFSETQ. This CDR3 has 13 amino acids. CDR3 sequence: CASRMGQNTEAFF. As DNA, the CDR3 is TGCGCCAGCAGGATGGGACAGAACACTGAAGCTTTCTTT.

This clonotype was observed many times. The chain carries TRBV12-3 or TRBV12-4 and TRBJ1-6, with 8 nucleotides matching TRBD1. The CDR3 loop spans 14 amino acids. Germline trimming cut 3 bases from V and 8 bases from J; bases unmatched to any gene: 3. CDR3 residues: CASSFQGADSPLHF. The CDR3 DNA sequence: TGTGCCAGCAGTTTCCAGGGGGCGGATTCACCCCTCCACTTT.

This clonotype was seen repeatedly, ten times or more. The CDR3 DNA is TGTGCCAGCAGTTTAGCAATAATCCCGGGGCTTGAAGCTTTCTTT. The encoded protein is CASSLAIIPGLEAFF. The J gene is TRBJ1-1, the V gene TRBV28, with a possible D match to TRBD1 (5 bases). The CDR3 length is 15 residues. Germline V gives CDR1 MDHEN, CDR2 SYDVKM. V lost 2 bases and J 7 bases, leaving 17 bases between the germline ends.

This chain connects TRBV27 to TRBJ2-5; D possibly corresponds to TRBD2 (6 bases). Germline V gives CDR1 MNHEY, CDR2 SMNVEV (reference sequence). Trimming shortened V by 3 bases and J by 3 bases, and 14 bases separated the two germline ends. The length of the CDR3 is 15 residues. The CDR3 nucleotides read TGTGCCAGCAGTTTTAGGCCGCGGGAAGAAGAGACCCAGTACTTC. Translation gives CASSFRPREEETQYF.

V is TRBV28 and J is TRBJ1-5; D is unclear. V lost 6 bases to trimming and J lost 0 bases, with 15 bases between them. Germline-derived CDR1 and CDR2 are MDHEN and SYDVKM. This CDR3 region has 16 residues. The CDR3 loop reads CASRFARGYSNQPQHF. The DNA of the CDR3 is TGTGCCAGCAGATTTGCACGGGGATATAGCAATCAGCCCCAGCATTTT. Complete variable domain (other parts from reference TRBV28 and TRBJ1-5): DVKVTQSSRYLVKRTGEKVFLECVQDMDHENMFWYRQDPGLGLRLIYFSYDVKMKEKGDIPEGYSVSREKKERFSLILESASTNQTSMYLCASRFARGYSNQPQHFGDGTRLSIL.

The CDR3 nucleotides are TGTGCCAGGAGACAGAGTTTGAACACTGAAGCTTTCTTT. Translating it yields CARRQSLNTEAFF. The chain carries TRBV6-6 and TRBJ1-1, with D perhaps matching TRBD1 (5 bases). Germline V gene data show CDR1 as MNHNY and CDR2 as SVGAGI (reference sequence). Deletions cut 9 bases from V and 0 bases from J, with 11 bases between. This CDR3 spans 13 amino acids.

The table lists this clonotype with many counts. Sequence at one end of the junction differs from germline and may be a read error. The chain joins TRBV7-9 to TRBJ2-5; D is undetermined. The germline V gene encodes CDR1 SEHNR and CDR2 FQNEAQ (reference sequence). The CDR3 loop spans 12 amino acids. This chain's CDR3 is CASSLGLEPQYF. For the CDR3, the DNA is TGTGCCAGCAGCTTAGGGCTAGAGCCCCAGTACTTC.

This clonotype was seen more than once but under ten times. The chain carries TRBV7-2 and TRBJ2-5, with TRBD2 as a possible D gene (5 bases). Germline V gene lookup returns CDR1 SGHTA and CDR2 FQGNSA. Trimming took off 5 bases at V and 4 bases at J, with 17 bases between the two ends. The CDR3 is 15 amino acids. CDR3 in DNA: TGTGCCAGCAGCAACTCCCCGGGATCTCGAGAGACCCAGTACTTC. Protein product: CASSNSPGSRETQYF.

The sample holds a few counts of this clonotype. CDR3 sequence reads: CASGRDAGSSYNEQFF. CDR3 DNA sequence: TGTGCCAGCGGCCGAGATGCAGGGAGCTCCTACAATGAGCAGTTCTTC. The chain recombines TRBV2 with TRBJ2-1; D might be TRBD1 or TRBD2, each matching 5 bases. Looked up from germline, CDR1 is SNHLY and CDR2 is FYNNEI. The CDR3 spans 16 residues. Deletions cut 8 bases from V and 0 bases from J, with 17 bases between.

The chain carries TRBV24-1 and TRBJ2-5; TRBD2 aligns across 13 bases. V shed 5 bases, J shed 1 base, and the junction held 6 bases outside the gene matches. Germline V gives CDR1 KGHDR, CDR2 SFDVKD. The CDR3 totals 17 residues. CDR3 sequence reads: CATSALGLAGAQETQYF. Written as DNA, the CDR3 is TGTGCCACCAGTGCTCTCGGACTAGCGGGAGCCCAAGAGACCCAGTACTTC.

This clonotype was seen a handful of times. The chain couples TRBV11-2 to TRBJ2-7, with D tentatively TRBD1 (6 bases). The CDR3 length is 16 residues. Germline-derived CDR1 and CDR2 are SGHAT and FQNNGV. V dropped 3 bases and J dropped 0 bases, with 15 bases sitting between them. DNA for the CDR3: TGTGCCAGCAGCTTCTTGGCGGACAGTAGCTCCTACGAGCAGTACTTC. It encodes CASSFLADSSSYEQYF.

This clonotype was observed at least ten times. This rearrangement joins TRBV20-1 to TRBJ2-1, with D hard to call. This CDR3 contains 14 residues. CDR1 DFQATT and CDR2 SNEGSKA come from the germline V gene (reference sequence). The germline V and J ends were trimmed by 6 bases and 0 bases, with 12 bases remaining between them. DNA of the CDR3: TGCAGTGCGATCAGCGCGAGCTCCTACAATGAGCAGTTCTTC. Its translation: CSAISASSYNEQFF.

CDR3 in amino acids: CASRENRGFLQETQYF. In nucleotides, the CDR3 is TGTGCCAGCAGAGAGAACAGGGGGTTTCTCCAAGAGACCCAGTACTTC. The chain has TRBV6-1 and TRBJ2-5; 8 bases are a match to TRBD1. Per germline, CDR1 MNHNS and CDR2 SASEGT. This CDR3 is built from 16 residues. The ends lost 6 bases at V and 1 base at J; junction bases unmatched: 10.